This T cell receptor beta chain stems from a study of blood T cell repertoires in COVID-19. Study as a whole: The origin of the acute and convalescent COVID-19 samples was the United States, Italy and Spain. Sources were T cells, B-cell-depleted T cells, or PBMCs; the material itself was cDNA or gDNA.

The V end was cut by 8 bases, the J end by 5 bases, with 15 bases between. The CDR3 extends over 13 amino acids. In the original analysis: Researchers report that nucleated cell counts were estimated from reference gene primer amplification. The data were produced by immunoSEQ multiplex PCR, yet TCRdb's version contains in-frame clones alone and is incomplete. V, J and clone size derive from that table, while D and trimming were established from the DNA sequence. The sample gives some 150,000 clones, 65% to 85% of which show up once; under 10% is in the top ten. Material for sequencing was peripheral blood. This sequence was found in a man aged 45-60 years with active or convalescent COVID-19. The rearrangement links TRBV12-3 or TRBV12-4 to TRBJ1-2, with TRBD1 as a possible D gene (6 bases). The CDR3 sequence: CASQRGGEYGYTF. The DNA of the CDR3 is TGTGCCAGCCAAAGAGGGGGGGAGTATGGCTACACCTTC.